These T cell receptor beta chains were read from a single sample in a study of blood T cell repertoires in COVID-19. TCRdb keeps only in-frame clones here, not all; method: immunoSEQ multiplex PCR. Here the sample spans about 60,000 clones, 80% to 85% being singletons. The sequencing input was peripheral blood. The receptor source for this set is a man younger than 40 with COVID-19, enrolled during active disease. Each CDR3 is given with its conserved first and last residue. D genes are given only for firm matches. Not all rows give a size; the values are once, few, many and, for expanded clones, a class.

v_gene	j_gene	abundance	len	d_gene	CDR3aa	CDR3nt
TRBV6-5	TRBJ1-6	-	14	-	CASTIPGGNSPLHF	TGTGCCAGCACTATACCCGGGGGTAATTCACCCCTCCACTTT
TRBV19	TRBJ1-2	few	10	-	CASGHRGYTF	TGTGCCAGTGGACATAGGGGCTACACCTTC
TRBV7-2	TRBJ1-1	-	14	-	CASSLIGNLAEAFF	TGTGCCAGCAGCTTAATCGGGAATTTGGCTGAAGCTTTCTTT
TRBV3-1/TRBV3-2	TRBJ2-1	few	14	TRBD2	CASSRREGYNEQFF	TGTGCCAGCAGCCGGCGGGAGGGGTACAATGAGCAGTTCTTC
TRBV19	TRBJ1-6	-	12	-	CASSNVGSPLHF	TGTGCCAGTAGTAACGTCGGTTCACCCCTCCACTTT
TRBV27	TRBJ1-5	once	14	-	CASSLSGISQTQHF	TGTGCCAGCAGTTTATCCGGGATCTCGCAAACCCAGCATTTT
TRBV4-1	TRBJ2-5	-	15	-	CASSPGRGGQETQYF	TGCGCCAGCAGCCCCGGCAGAGGCGGGCAAGAGACCCAGTACTTC
TRBV2	TRBJ1-6	-	14	TRBD1	CATTPGQGSSPLHF	TGTGCCACCACACCCGGACAGGGAAGTTCACCCCTCCACTTT
TRBV7-8	TRBJ2-3	-	14	-	CASSLARDTDTQYF	TGTGCCAGCAGCTTAGCGAGGGACACAGATACGCAGTATTTT
TRBV4-3	TRBJ1-1	few	13	-	CASSQAPTGLKFF	TGCGCCAGCAGCCAAGCCCCGACAGGCCTAAAGTTCTTT
TRBV24-1	TRBJ1-5	-	13	-	CATSDLLGGPQHF	TGTGCCACCAGTGATTTGCTTGGCGGGCCCCAGCATTTT
TRBV4-2	TRBJ1-2	-	14	-	CASSQDPDSYGYTF	TGTGCCAGCAGCCAAGATCCTGACTCATATGGCTACACCTTC
TRBV6-1	TRBJ1-4	-	15	-	CASSERGERREKLFF	TGTGCCAGCAGTGAACGGGGGGAAAGGAGGGAAAAACTGTTTTTT
TRBV7-2	TRBJ1-4	once	15	-	CASSLGTDTDEKLFF	TGTGCCAGCAGCTTAGGAACGGACACCGATGAAAAACTGTTTTTT
TRBV4-3	TRBJ2-7	-	18	-	CASSQDPPVGQGGYEQYF	TGCGCCAGCAGCCAAGATCCGCCCGTCGGGCAGGGGGGCTACGAGCAGTACTTC
TRBV5-4	TRBJ2-1	-	15	TRBD1	CASRRDRGTSNEQFF	TGTGCCAGCAGACGGGACAGGGGTACGTCCAATGAGCAGTTCTTC
TRBV29-1	TRBJ2-1	-	13	TRBD1	CSAQGEAYNEQFF	TGCAGCGCACAGGGGGAGGCCTACAATGAGCAGTTCTTC
TRBV6-6	TRBJ1-1	-	14	-	CASSGPGGLSEAFF	TGTGCCAGCAGCGGACCGGGCGGGCTGAGTGAAGCTTTCTTT
TRBV7-9	TRBJ2-1	-	18	TRBD2	CASSLGPFAGVSYNEQFF	TGTGCCAGCAGCTTAGGACCGTTCGCGGGAGTCTCTTACAATGAGCAGTTCTTC
TRBV3-1/TRBV3-2	TRBJ2-5	-	15	TRBD2	CASSQVTSVQETQYF	TGTGCCAGCAGCCAAGTAACTAGCGTACAAGAGACCCAGTACTTC
TRBV5-6	TRBJ1-2	-	14	-	CASSWTAENYGYTF	TGTGCCAGCAGCTGGACAGCCGAAAACTATGGCTACACCTTC
TRBV7-2	TRBJ2-1	-	16	-	CASSSSGVSSYNEQFF	TGTGCCAGCAGCTCATCAGGCGTTTCCTCCTACAATGAGCAGTTCTTC
TRBV2	TRBJ1-2	-	14	-	CASSEGGTTYGYTF	TGTGCCAGCAGTGAAGGTGGGACTACCTATGGCTACACCTTC
TRBV27	TRBJ1-2	-	14	TRBD1	CASSPLGTGYGYTF	TGTGCCAGCAGTCCTCTCGGGACAGGGTATGGCTACACCTTC
TRBV5-6	TRBJ1-5	-	15	TRBD1	CASSLGTGGGQPQHF	TGTGCCAGCAGCCTCGGGACAGGGGGCGGTCAGCCCCAGCATTTT
TRBV6-5	TRBJ2-1	-	13	TRBD1	CASKGQGGNEQFF	TGTGCCAGCAAAGGACAGGGGGGAAATGAGCAGTTCTTC
TRBV19	TRBJ1-1	-	13	-	CASSPTVNTEAFF	TGTGCCAGTAGCCCGACAGTGAACACTGAAGCTTTCTTT
TRBV5-1	TRBJ1-4	-	15	-	CASSPAAGSNEKLFF	TGCGCCAGCAGCCCGGCGGCAGGGTCTAATGAAAAACTGTTTTTT
TRBV25-1	TRBJ2-5	-	14	-	CASSDSAGARTQYF	TGTGCCAGCAGTGATTCGGCTGGAGCAAGGACCCAGTACTTC
TRBV19	TRBJ1-2	-	14	-	CASGVPRQLYGYTF	TGTGCCAGTGGTGTCCCGAGGCAGCTCTATGGCTACACCTTC
TRBV6-1	TRBJ1-2	few	14	-	CASSEWTANYGYTF	TGTGCCAGCAGTGAGTGGACAGCCAACTATGGCTACACCTTC
TRBV6-2/TRBV6-3	TRBJ2-7	-	15	TRBD1	CASSTAGTGFHEQYF	TGTGCCAGCAGTACCGCCGGGACAGGCTTCCACGAGCAGTACTTC
TRBV5-6	TRBJ1-6	-	16	-	CASSLGSAGGNSPLHF	TGTGCCAGCAGCTTGGGTTCTGCGGGAGGTAATTCACCCCTCCACTTT
TRBV30	TRBJ1-2	-	13	-	CAWVNPGGHGYTF	TGTGCCTGGGTAAATCCGGGGGGGCACGGCTACACCTTC
TRBV11-3	TRBJ2-2	-	16	-	CASSYLVGKNTGELFF	TGTGCCAGCAGCTACCTCGTCGGGAAGAACACCGGGGAGCTGTTTTTT
TRBV6-5	TRBJ2-7	-	16	TRBD2	CASSYGLAGVGGEQYF	TGTGCCAGCAGTTACGGCCTAGCGGGAGTTGGGGGCGAGCAGTACTTC
TRBV7-9	TRBJ2-1	-	13	-	CASSFPSRNEQFF	TGTGCCAGCAGCTTTCCTAGCCGCAATGAGCAGTTCTTC
TRBV28	TRBJ1-1	-	12	TRBD1	CAVRAGGTEAFF	TGTGCCGTGAGGGCAGGGGGGACTGAAGCTTTCTTT
TRBV5-1	TRBJ2-7	-	15	TRBD1	CASTRDRARSYEQYF	TGCGCCAGCACGCGGGACAGGGCTCGTTCCTACGAGCAGTACTTC
TRBV6-4	TRBJ2-2	-	13	-	CASSASPTGELFF	TGTGCCAGCAGTGCCAGTCCCACCGGGGAGCTGTTTTTT
TRBV7-2	TRBJ2-1	-	15	TRBD2	CASREPGLAYNEQFF	TGTGCCAGCAGAGAACCGGGACTAGCATACAATGAGCAGTTCTTC
TRBV19	TRBJ2-3	-	15	-	CASSITLTSTDTQYF	TGTGCCAGTAGTATAACGCTGACTAGCACAGATACGCAGTATTTT
TRBV7-9	TRBJ1-1	-	14	-	CASSLVGGVTEAFF	TGTGCCAGCAGCTTAGTGGGGGGGGTCACTGAAGCTTTCTTT
TRBV7-2	TRBJ1-1	-	16	-	CASSSHSTGVNTEAFF	TGTGCCAGCAGCTCCCATTCCACAGGAGTGAACACTGAAGCTTTCTTT
TRBV19	TRBJ2-2	-	16	TRBD1	CASSATGGALTGELFF	TGTGCCAGTAGCGCTACAGGGGGAGCTCTCACCGGGGAGCTGTTTTTT
TRBV9	TRBJ2-7	-	16	-	CASSVAEDRLSYEQYF	TGTGCCAGCAGCGTAGCGGAAGACAGGCTGAGCTACGAGCAGTACTTC
TRBV10-1	TRBJ2-7	-	12	TRBD2	CASRDPGGQQYF	TGCGCCAGCAGGGACCCGGGGGGACAGCAGTACTTC
TRBV10-2	TRBJ1-3	-	16	-	CASSESPSGDGNTIYF	TGCGCCAGCAGTGAGTCGCCGTCGGGAGATGGAAACACCATATATTTT
TRBV4-3	TRBJ2-1	-	16	TRBD2	CASSHASGSYINEQFF	TGCGCCAGCAGCCACGCTAGCGGGAGTTATATCAATGAGCAGTTCTTC
TRBV5-1	TRBJ2-7	-	13	-	CASSLGLDLEQYF	TGCGCCAGCAGCTTGGGACTAGACCTCGAGCAGTACTTC
TRBV6-5	TRBJ1-5	-	13	-	CASRQGAYQPQHF	TGTGCCAGCAGACAGGGTGCGTATCAGCCCCAGCATTTT
TRBV19	TRBJ1-5	-	16	-	CASSIAAGIRNQPQHF	TGTGCCAGTAGTATAGCCGCAGGGATCCGAAATCAGCCCCAGCATTTT